What follows is one T cell receptor beta chain and its context. Its antigen is currently unknown. The sample comes from a study of shared clonotypes between healthy human individuals. Study as a whole: Aged between 18 and 49, the donors were a couple of women and three men. The study's findings and limits: Measured sharing among donors was expected to vary with sequencing depth.

Everyone who donated was a Caucasian adult who lived in Nashville, Tennessee. From germline, CDR1 is SGHRS and CDR2 YFSETQ. The CDR3 covers 14 residues. The ends lost 4 bases at V and 1 base at J; junction bases unmatched: 3. Ten immunoSEQ deep assay plates were used to sequence the DNA of unsorted PBMCs. This table comes from immunoSEQ multiplex PCR, and its TCRdb copy is limited to in-frame clones, with some not included. The table lists about 470,000 clones, more than 75% of them singletons. The chain employs TRBV5-1 and TRBJ1-1, with 8 bases aligning to TRBD1. This clonotype originated in a woman aged 35 to 49 in good health. Some clones in this sample may be carry-over from other donors' samples. Sequences were obtained from PBMCs. The CDR3 DNA follows: TGCGCCAGCAGCACACAGGGGGGGAACACTGAAGCTTTCTTT. It codes for CASSTQGGNTEAFF.